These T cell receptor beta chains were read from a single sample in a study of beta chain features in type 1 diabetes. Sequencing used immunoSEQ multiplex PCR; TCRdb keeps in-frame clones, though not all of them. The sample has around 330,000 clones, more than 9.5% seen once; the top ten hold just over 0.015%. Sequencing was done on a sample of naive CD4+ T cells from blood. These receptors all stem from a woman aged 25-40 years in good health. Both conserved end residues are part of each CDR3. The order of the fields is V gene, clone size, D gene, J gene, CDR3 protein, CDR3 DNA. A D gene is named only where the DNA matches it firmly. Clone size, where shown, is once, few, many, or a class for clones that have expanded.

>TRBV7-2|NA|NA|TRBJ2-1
CASSLLAREQFF
TGTGCCAGCAGCTTATTGGCGCGGGAGCAGTTCTTC
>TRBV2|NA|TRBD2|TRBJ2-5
CASSIGLAGAETQYF
TGTGCCAGCAGCATCGGACTAGCGGGAGCAGAGACCCAGTACTTC
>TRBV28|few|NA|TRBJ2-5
CASAEEETQYF
TGTGCCAGCGCTGAGGAAGAGACCCAGTACTTC
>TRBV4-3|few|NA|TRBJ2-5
CASSQEGEAGETQYF
TGCGCCAGCAGCCAAGAGGGGGAAGCGGGTGAGACCCAGTACTTC
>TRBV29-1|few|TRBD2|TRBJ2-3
CSAERSSGRNSPNTQYF
TGCAGCGCTGAACGCTCTAGCGGGAGGAATTCTCCTAATACGCAGTATTTT
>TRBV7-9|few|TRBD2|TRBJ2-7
CASSLGSGYSEQYF
TGTGCCAGCAGCTTAGGTAGCGGGTACTCCGAGCAGTACTTC
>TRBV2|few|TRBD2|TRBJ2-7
CASSEILAGAEQYF
TGTGCCAGCAGTGAAATCCTAGCGGGAGCCGAGCAGTACTTC
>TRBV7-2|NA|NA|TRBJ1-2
CASSLLQGYGYTF
TGTGCCAGCAGCTTATTACAGGGTTATGGCTACACCTTC
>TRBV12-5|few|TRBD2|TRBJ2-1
CASGGTSGRYNEQFF
TGTGCTAGTGGGGGGACTAGCGGGAGGTACAATGAGCAGTTCTTC
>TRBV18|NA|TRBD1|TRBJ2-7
CASSLNQGQPYEQYF
TGTGCCAGCTCTCTCAACCAGGGACAGCCCTACGAGCAGTACTTC
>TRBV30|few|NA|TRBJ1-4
CAWNRQGYEKLFF
TGTGCCTGGAACAGGCAGGGGTACGAAAAACTGTTTTTT
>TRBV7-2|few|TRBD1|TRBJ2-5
CASSLWGQGQETQYF
TGTGCAAGCAGCTTGTGGGGACAGGGCCAAGAGACCCAGTACTTC
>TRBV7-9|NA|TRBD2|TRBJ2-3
CASSPSWTSGITDTQYF
TGTGCCAGCAGCCCTTCCTGGACTAGCGGGATCACAGATACGCAGTATTTT
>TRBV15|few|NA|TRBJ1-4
CATSRGATNEKLFF
TGTGCCACCAGCAGGGGCGCAACTAATGAAAAACTGTTTTTT
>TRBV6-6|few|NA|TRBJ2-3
CASLQGGRTDTQYF
TGTGCCAGCCTCCAGGGGGGACGCACAGATACGCAGTATTTT
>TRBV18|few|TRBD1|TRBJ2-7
CASSPGQGAVEQYF
TGTGCCAGCTCACCGGGACAGGGGGCTGTCGAGCAGTACTTC
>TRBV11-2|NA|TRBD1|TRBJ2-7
CASRSRDSDYEQYF
TGTGCCAGCAGATCCCGGGACAGTGATTACGAGCAGTACTTC
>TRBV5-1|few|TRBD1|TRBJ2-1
CASSPYGQGLSTYNEQFF
TGCGCCAGCAGCCCATATGGACAGGGATTGAGTACCTACAATGAGCAGTTCTTC
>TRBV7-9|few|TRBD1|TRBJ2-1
CASSPGQEVDNEQFF
TGTGCCAGCAGTCCCGGACAGGAAGTGGACAATGAGCAGTTCTTC
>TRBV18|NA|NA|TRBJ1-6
CASSPLGDTNSPLHF
TGTGCCAGCTCACCATTGGGAGACACCAATTCACCCCTCCACTTT
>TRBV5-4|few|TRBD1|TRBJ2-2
CASSSLTGTGGHWTGELFF
TGTGCCAGCAGCTCACTCACCGGGACAGGGGGACATTGGACCGGGGAGCTGTTTTTT
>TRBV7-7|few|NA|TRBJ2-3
CASSPNPTDTQYF
TGTGCTAGCAGCCCTAATCCCACAGATACGCAGTATTTT
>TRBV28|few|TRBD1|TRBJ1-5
CASESGGKQPQHF
TGTGCCAGCGAGTCAGGGGGTAAGCAGCCCCAGCATTTT
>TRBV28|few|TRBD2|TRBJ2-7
CASSSPGLAGSEQYF
TGTGCCAGCAGTTCGCCGGGACTAGCGGGAAGCGAGCAGTACTTC
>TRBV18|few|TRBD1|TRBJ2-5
CASSPNWDRGPETQYF
TGTGCCAGCTCACCGAATTGGGACAGGGGTCCGGAGACCCAGTACTTC
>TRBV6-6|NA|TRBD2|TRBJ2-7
CASSQTSGNYEQYF
TGTGCCAGCAGTCAAACTAGCGGGAATTACGAGCAGTACTTC
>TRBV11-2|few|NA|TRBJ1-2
CASSLSPGAPYGYTF
TGTGCCAGCAGCTTAAGCCCAGGGGCACCTTATGGCTACACCTTC
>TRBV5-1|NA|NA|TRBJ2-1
CASSLRSPVQNEQFF
TGCGCCAGCAGCTTGAGGAGCCCCGTCCAAAATGAGCAGTTCTTC
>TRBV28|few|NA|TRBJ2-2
CASRTTPTGELFF
TGTGCCAGCAGGACAACTCCCACCGGGGAGCTGTTTTTT
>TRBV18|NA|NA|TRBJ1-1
CASSTLDSPNTEAFF
TGTGCCAGCTCAACCTTAGACAGTCCGAACACTGAAGCTTTCTTT
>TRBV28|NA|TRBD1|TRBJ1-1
CASKPGQTNTEAFF
TGTGCCAGCAAGCCGGGACAGACGAACACTGAAGCTTTCTTT
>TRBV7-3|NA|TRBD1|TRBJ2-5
CASSPTGGRETQYF
TGTGCCAGCAGCCCCACAGGGGGGCGGGAGACCCAGTACTTC
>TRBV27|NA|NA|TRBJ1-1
CAPDPDRVMNTEAFF
TGTGCCCCAGACCCCGACAGAGTGATGAACACTGAAGCTTTCTTT
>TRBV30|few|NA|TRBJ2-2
CAWRVPPTGELFF
TGTGCCTGGCGAGTACCGCCGACCGGGGAGCTGTTTTTT
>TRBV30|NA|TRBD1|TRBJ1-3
CAWRGQGAGNTIYF
TGTGCCTGGAGGGGACAGGGGGCTGGAAACACCATATATTTT
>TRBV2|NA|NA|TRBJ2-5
CASSPGVRETQYF
TGTGCCAGCAGTCCGGGGGTAAGAGAGACCCAGTACTTC
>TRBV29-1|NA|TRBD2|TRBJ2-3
CSVDRGLAGGQDTQYF
TGCAGCGTTGATAGGGGACTAGCGGGAGGGCAGGATACGCAGTATTTT
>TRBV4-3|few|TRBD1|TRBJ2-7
CASSQVLFPRGREVTYEQYF
TGCGCCAGCAGCCAAGTTCTGTTCCCCAGGGGGCGCGAGGTTACCTACGAGCAGTACTTC
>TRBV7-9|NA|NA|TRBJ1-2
CASSLSGSASGYTF
TGTGCCAGCAGCTTATCCGGGTCGGCGAGTGGCTACACCTTC
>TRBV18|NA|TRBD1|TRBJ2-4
CASLQGQGDIQYF
TGTGCCAGCTTACAAGGACAGGGGGACATTCAGTACTTC
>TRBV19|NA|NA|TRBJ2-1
CASSILVNNEQFF
TGTGCCAGTAGTATTCTAGTAAACAATGAGCAGTTCTTC
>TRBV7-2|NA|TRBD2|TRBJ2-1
CASSSRTSGSYNEQFF
TGTGCCAGCAGCTCAAGGACTAGCGGGAGCTACAATGAGCAGTTCTTC
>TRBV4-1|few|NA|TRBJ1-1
CASSQGQGPNTEAFF
TGCGCCAGCAGCCAAGGTCAGGGGCCGAACACTGAAGCTTTCTTT
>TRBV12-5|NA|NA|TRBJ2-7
CASGPDTYEQYF
TGTGCTAGTGGTCCAGACACCTACGAGCAGTACTTC
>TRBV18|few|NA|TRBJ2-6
CASSPTDVLLSGANVLTF
TGTGCCAGCTCACCAACAGACGTACTCCTCTCTGGGGCCAACGTCCTGACTTTC
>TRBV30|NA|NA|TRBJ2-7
CACGGYEQYF
TGTGCCTGCGGGGGCTACGAGCAGTACTTC
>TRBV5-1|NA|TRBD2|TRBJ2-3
CASRTSGSRTDTQYF
TGCGCCAGCCGGACTAGCGGGAGCCGCACAGATACGCAGTATTTT
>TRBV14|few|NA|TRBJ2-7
CASSQAPTQQYF
TGTGCCAGCAGCCAAGCCCCTACGCAGCAGTACTTC
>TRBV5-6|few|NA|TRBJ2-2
CASSFDSNTGELFF
TGTGCCAGCAGCTTCGACTCGAACACCGGGGAGCTGTTTTTT
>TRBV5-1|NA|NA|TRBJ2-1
CASSLEGIRSYNEQFF
TGCGCCAGCAGCTTGGAGGGGATTCGCTCCTACAATGAGCAGTTCTTC
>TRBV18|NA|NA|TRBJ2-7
CASSPSGTISYEQYF
TGTGCCAGCTCACCGTCCGGGACAATCTCCTACGAGCAGTACTTC
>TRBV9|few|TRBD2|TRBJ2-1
CASSTTGASGGGEQFF
TGTGCCAGCAGCACCACTGGGGCTAGCGGAGGAGGAGAGCAGTTCTTC
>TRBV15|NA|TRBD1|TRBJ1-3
CATSRDNRDSSGNTIYF
TGTGCCACCAGCAGAGATAACCGGGACAGCTCTGGAAACACCATATATTTT
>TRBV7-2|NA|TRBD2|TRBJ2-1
CASGSGTRSSYNEQFF
TGTGCCAGCGGCTCAGGGACTAGGAGCTCCTACAATGAGCAGTTCTTC
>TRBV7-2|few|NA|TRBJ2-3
CASGTAVGWDTQYF
TGTGCCAGCGGTACGGCGGTTGGGTGGGATACGCAGTATTTT